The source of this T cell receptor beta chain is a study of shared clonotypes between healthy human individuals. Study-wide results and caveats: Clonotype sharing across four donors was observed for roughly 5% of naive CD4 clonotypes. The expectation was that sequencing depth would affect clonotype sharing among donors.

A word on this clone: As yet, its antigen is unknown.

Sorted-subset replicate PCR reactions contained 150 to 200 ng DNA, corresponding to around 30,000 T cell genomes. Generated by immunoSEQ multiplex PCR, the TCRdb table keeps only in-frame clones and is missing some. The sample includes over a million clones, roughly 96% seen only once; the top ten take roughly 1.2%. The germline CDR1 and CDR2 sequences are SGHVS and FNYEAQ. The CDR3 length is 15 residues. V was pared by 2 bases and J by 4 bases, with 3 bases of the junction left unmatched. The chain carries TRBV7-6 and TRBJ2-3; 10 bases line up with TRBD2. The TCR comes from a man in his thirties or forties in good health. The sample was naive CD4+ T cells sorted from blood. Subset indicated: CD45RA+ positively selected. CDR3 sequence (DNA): TGTGCCAGCAGCTTAATAGCGGGAGGCGCAGATACGCAGTATTTT. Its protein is CASSLIAGGADTQYF.